Following are 26 T cell receptor beta chains from one sample sequenced in a study of human T cells and chemical hapten exposure. TCRdb re-derived calls from the RACE reads in MiXCR, one entry per CDR3 protein. The sample shows 70,000 or so distinct CDR3 sequences, around 10% of them seen only once. Time point of the sample: patch test 3, about 24 weeks after DPC sensitization. The treatment here: therapeutic diphenylcyclopropenone sensitization with weekly scalp DPC. The starting material was whole blood, obtained in connection with sensitization to the hapten diphenylcyclopropenone (DPC). The origin of the receptors is a woman aged 50 to 60 with alopecia areata. Some clones in this sample may be carry-over from other donors' samples.

Many counts were recorded for this clonotype. The chain uses TRBV9 and TRBJ2-2; 9 nucleotides match TRBD2. Looked up from germline, CDR1 is SGDLS and CDR2 is YYNGEE. The CDR3 is 16 residues long. With 2 bases clipped from V and 2 bases from J, the junction kept 4 bases outside the gene matches. The chain's CDR3 is CASSVAGTSNTGELFF. The CDR3 bases are TGTGCCAGCAGCGTTGCCGGGACTAGCAACACCGGGGAGCTGTTTTTT.

V usage is TRBV18 and J usage is TRBJ2-2; D is undetermined. This CDR3 region has 14 residues. Trimming removed 3 bases at V and 0 bases at J, with 5 bases between. The germline V gene has CDR1 KGHSH and CDR2 LQKENI. The CDR3 sequence is CASSPRSNTGELFF. The DNA of the CDR3 is TGTGCCAGCTCACCTCGATCGAACACCGGGGAGCTGTTTTTT.

This clonotype turned up a few times. The V call is TRBV29-1, the J call TRBJ2-3, with D uncertain. V was shortened by 7 bases and J by 0 bases, with 14 bases between the two germline ends. CDR3 length equals 14 residues. Germline CDR1 reads SQVTM; CDR2 reads ANQGSEA. The CDR3 sequence: CSGQEDLSTDTQYF. The CDR3 DNA follows: TGCAGCGGGCAAGAGGACCTTAGCACAGATACGCAGTATTTT.

Points on this clonotype: A single base separates this from a much larger clone, so it may be a read error. V usage is TRBV12-3 or TRBV12-4 and J usage is TRBJ1-2, with a possible D match to TRBD1 (5 bases). This CDR3 is 14 amino acids long. The ends were cut back, 3 bases at V and 5 bases at J, with 13 bases in the middle. CDR3 loop: CASSFGDPWYGYTF. Here the CDR3 DNA reads TGTGCCAGCAGTTTCGGGGACCCTTGGTATGGCTACACCTTC.

Points on this clonotype: This may be a read error: a much more frequent sequence differs by one nucleotide. This chain uses TRBV6-2 or TRBV6-3 with TRBJ1-1; 8 bases map to TRBD1. The CDR3 spans 15 residues. Trimming cost V 4 bases and J 5 bases; bases outside gene matches: 9. CDR1 and CDR2 (germline): MNHEY, SVGEGT. In DNA form, the CDR3 reads TGTGCCAGCAGTTTCCAGGGGGCGCGTAGAACTGAAGCTTTCTTT. Translation gives CASSFQGARRTEAFF.

In this sample, this clonotype turned up a few times. This sequence joins TRBV20-1 and TRBJ1-1, with D tentatively TRBD1 (6 bases). This CDR3 has 16 amino acids. Trimming left V 1 base short and J 5 bases short, with 20 bases between. Germline V gene lookup returns CDR1 DFQATT and CDR2 SNEGSKA (reference sequence). The CDR3 region has the DNA TGCAGTGCTAGAGCCGGGGGCGGGGGAATAAATACTGAAGCTTTCTTT. Translation gives CSARAGGGGINTEAFF.

This clonotype occurred many times. The CDR3 spells CSSTGQFSYEQYF. DNA for the CDR3: TGCAGTTCGACCGGACAGTTCTCCTACGAGCAGTACTTC. This chain connects TRBV20-1 to TRBJ2-7; possible D gene TRBD1, 6 bases. Deletions cut 8 bases from V and 0 bases from J, with 14 bases between. The CDR3 runs to 13 residues. CDR1 and CDR2 (germline): DFQATT, SNEGSKA (reference sequence).

The chain links TRBV7-9 to TRBJ2-5; 10 bases fit TRBD1. The V and J ends lost 4 bases and 4 bases, in that order; junction bases with no gene match: 3. The germline CDR1 and CDR2 sequences are SEHNR and FQNEAQ (reference sequence). This CDR3 has 14 amino acids. CDR3 protein: CASSSTGGVETQYF. DNA of the CDR3: TGTGCCAGCAGCTCGACAGGGGGCGTAGAGACCCAGTACTTC.

This clonotype was seen ten or more times. The chain is built from TRBV6-2 or TRBV6-3 and TRBJ1-1; D is unclear. The CDR3 has 14 amino acids. Germline loops: CDR1 MNHEY, CDR2 SVGEGT. V was shortened by 3 bases and J by 0 bases, with 8 bases between the two germline ends. The CDR3 loop reads CASSYGSVNTEAFF. The CDR3 DNA sequence: TGTGCCAGCAGTTATGGGAGCGTGAACACTGAAGCTTTCTTT.

This clonotype was seen many times. The V gene is TRBV6-6, the J gene TRBJ2-7; D might be TRBD2 (5 bases). This CDR3 has 15 residues. CDR1 is MNHNY and CDR2 is SVGAGI in the germline V gene (reference sequence). Trimming cost V 7 bases and J 2 bases, with 18 bases left between them. In DNA form, the CDR3 reads TGTGCCAGCACCAAGGACTTTCAGATTCCCTACGAGCAGTACTTC. Amino acid sequence: CASTKDFQIPYEQYF.

This clonotype has ten or more counts. J is TRBJ1-5 and V is TRBV24-1; no firm D call. Deletions cut 3 bases from V and 5 bases from J, with 10 bases between. The CDR3 covers 14 residues. In germline, CDR1 is KGHDR, CDR2 SFDVKD. The CDR3 nucleotides read TGTGCCACCAGTGATCGTGGTTTTTATCAGCCCCAGCATTTT. Residues: CATSDRGFYQPQHF.

In its sample, this clonotype was seen a few times. The chain employs TRBV7-9 and TRBJ2-5; 8 nucleotides line up with TRBD1. This CDR3 is 18 amino acids long. V lost 4 bases and J lost 1; bases outside the gene matches: 14. The germline CDR1 and CDR2 sequences are SEHNR and FQNEAQ (reference sequence). The CDR3 here is CASSSSPGQAIPQETQYF. CDR3 nucleotide sequence: TGTGCCAGCAGCTCGTCTCCGGGACAGGCCATCCCCCAAGAGACCCAGTACTTC.

This clonotype was found many times. The chain links TRBV7-6 to TRBJ2-1; 8 nucleotides match TRBD1. The CDR3 extends over 18 amino acids. J lost 4 bases, V lost 4 bases, and 15 bases had no gene match. CDR1 and CDR2 (germline): SGHVS, FNYEAQ. The CDR3 DNA follows: TGTGCCAGCAGCTCCCCTCTCTCCGGGACAGGAGGTTACAATGAGCAGTTCTTC. This sequence encodes CASSSPLSGTGGYNEQFF.

The rearrangement uses TRBV28 and TRBJ2-7; D possibly matches TRBD1 or TRBD2 (5 bases each). Trimming stripped 6 bases from V and 9 bases from J, with 18 bases between. Per the germline V gene, CDR1 is MDHEN and CDR2 is SYDVKM. The CDR3 extends over 13 amino acids. The CDR3 sequence: CASSLRLGDVQYF. In DNA form, the CDR3 reads TGTGCCAGCAGCCTAAGATTGGGGGATGTGCAGTACTTC.

The gene calls are TRBV2 and TRBJ1-5; possibly TRBD1 for D (6 bases). The germline CDR1 and CDR2 sequences are SNHLY and FYNNEI. The CDR3 consists of 13 residues. V was cut by 5 bases and J by 6 bases, with 11 bases left in between. CDR3 region: CASSQDSLQPQHF. The CDR3 DNA is TGTGCCAGCAGTCAGGACAGCCTTCAGCCCCAGCATTTT. Full variable domain (remainder filled in from reference TRBV2 and TRBJ1-5): EPEVTQTPSHQVTQMGQEVILRCVPISNHLYFYWYRQILGQKVEFLVSFYNNEISEKSEIFDDQFSVERPDGSNFTLKIRSTKLEDSAMYFCASSQDSLQPQHFGDGTRLSIL.

This chain links TRBV18 with TRBJ1-1; D gene ambiguous. V was trimmed by 6 bases and J by 0 bases, leaving 11 bases between them. The CDR3 is made up of 14 amino acids. From germline, CDR1 is KGHSH and CDR2 LQKENI. The CDR3 loop is CASSVLDMNTEAFF. The CDR3 coding sequence is TGTGCCAGCTCGGTGTTGGATATGAACACTGAAGCTTTCTTT.

The V call is TRBV4-3, the J call TRBJ2-2; perhaps TRBD2 as D (7 bases). Germline lookup yields CDR1 LGHNA and CDR2 YSLEER. This CDR3 has 17 residues. V lost 0 bases and J lost 3, with 14 bases in between. Here the CDR3 DNA reads TGCGCCAGCAGCCAAGACGCGGGGGCAGGAGACACCGGGGAGCTGTTTTTT. This sequence encodes CASSQDAGAGDTGELFF.

Of note for this clonotype: The CDR3 does not end in the conserved phenylalanine or tryptophan, so this is likely a read error. CDR3 DNA: TGTGCCAGCAGCTTATCCCAGCCTCCAACAGATACGCAGTATTAT. Its translation: CASSLSQPPTDTQYY. The chain links TRBV7-2 to TRBJ2-3; D is uncertain. The CDR3 contains 15 residues. Germline-derived CDR1 and CDR2 are SGHTA and FQGNSA. V was pared by 2 bases and J by 3 bases, with 12 bases between.

There are a few counts of this clonotype. V and J are TRBV28 and TRBJ2-7; D is possibly TRBD1 or TRBD2 (6 bases each). The germline gives CDR1 MDHEN, CDR2 SYDVKM. CDR3 length equals 15 residues. The V and J ends lost 6 bases and 5 bases respectively, with 20 bases between them. CDR3 in amino acids: CASRNGGGLGDEQYF. Written as DNA, the CDR3 is TGTGCCAGCAGAAACGGAGGGGGTTTGGGCGACGAGCAGTACTTC.

A word on this clonotype: An end of the junction differs from the germline gene, which may be a read error. The chain uses TRBV28 and TRBJ1-4, with a weak D call TRBD1 (6 bases). The CDR3 spans 15 residues. Germline assignment: CDR1 MDHEN and CDR2 SYDVKM. DNA of the CDR3: TGTGCCAGCGGTTTTCTCGAGGGGGTGATGGAAAAACTGTTTTTT. It is translated as CASGFLEGVMEKLFF.

This clonotype was observed a few times. V and J are TRBV12-3 or TRBV12-4 and TRBJ1-1, with no clear D. The CDR3 covers 14 residues. The ends were cut back, 7 bases at V and 0 bases at J, with 12 bases in the middle. The DNA for the CDR3 is TGTGCCAGCACCCGGTGGGCGGTGAACACTGAAGCTTTCTTT. Its translation: CASTRWAVNTEAFF.

This clonotype came up many times. The rearrangement uses TRBV5-1 and TRBJ2-3, with D perhaps matching TRBD1 (5 bases). The ends were cut back, 1 base at V and 4 bases at J, with 16 bases in the middle. Germline V gene data show CDR1 as SGHRS and CDR2 as YFSETQ. The CDR3 is 16 residues long. The CDR3 spells CASSLFTGTIPDTQYF. The CDR3 coding sequence is TGCGCCAGCAGCTTGTTTACAGGAACTATACCAGATACGCAGTATTTT.

This chain connects TRBV7-9 to TRBJ1-1; D gene ambiguous. Trimming took off 1 base at V and 7 bases at J, with 10 bases between the two ends. Germline lookup yields CDR1 SEHNR and CDR2 FQNEAQ (reference sequence). This CDR3 contains 13 residues. This chain's CDR3 is CASSLVYRGEAFF. The CDR3 nucleotides read TGTGCCAGCAGCTTAGTTTACCGTGGTGAAGCTTTCTTT.

Only a few counts were recorded for this clonotype. This sequence joins TRBV28 and TRBJ1-2; D uncertain. The CDR3 runs to 12 residues. V lost 3 bases and J 4 bases, leaving 6 bases between the germline ends. Germline CDR1 and CDR2: MDHEN and SYDVKM. The CDR3 loop reads CASSLKGYGYTF. The CDR3 coding sequence is TGTGCCAGCAGTTTGAAAGGCTATGGCTACACCTTC.

The chain uses TRBV6-2 or TRBV6-3 and TRBJ1-1; D remains ambiguous. The CDR3 runs 12 residues. CDR1 and CDR2 (germline): MNHEY, SVGEGT. V was pared by 4 bases and J by 2 bases, with 5 bases between. Here the CDR3 reads CASSWVNTEAFF. The DNA of the CDR3 is TGTGCCAGCAGTTGGGTAAACACTGAAGCTTTCTTT.

This clonotype was recorded many times. The V call is TRBV11-2, the J call TRBJ1-4, with 7 bases matching TRBD1. Germline CDR1 and CDR2: SGHAT and FQNNGV. This CDR3 is built from 13 residues. With V trimmed by 3 bases and J by 8 bases, 3 bases remained unmatched. The CDR3: CASSFWTGEKLFF. CDR3 nucleotides: TGTGCCAGCAGCTTTTGGACAGGAGAAAAACTGTTTTTT.